This entry lists 20 T cell receptor beta chains sequenced from one sample in a study of cytomegalovirus exposure and HLA in healthy donors. PCR amplification relied on 60 Vbeta primers (plus 13 Jbeta primers). The data were produced by immunoSEQ multiplex PCR, yet TCRdb's version contains in-frame clones alone and is incomplete. The table includes over 150,000 clones, roughly 80% detected once. Material for sequencing was PBMCs. The receptor set was obtained from a human donor in good health.

The chain recombines TRBV7-9 with TRBJ1-2; D is perhaps TRBD1 (5 bases). In germline, CDR1 is SEHNR, CDR2 FQNEAQ (reference sequence). V was shortened by 4 bases and J by 3 bases, with 21 bases between the two germline ends. CDR3 length: 17 residues. The DNA of the CDR3 is TGTGCCAGCAGCTCCGGGCCAGGGACGGGGGTATACTATGGCTACACCTTC. It is translated as CASSSGPGTGVYYGYTF.

The chain uses TRBV5-1 and TRBJ1-4, with 8 nucleotides matching TRBD1. Germline loops: CDR1 SGHRS, CDR2 YFSETQ. The CDR3 is 18 amino acids. V lost 1 base, J lost 2 bases, and 10 bases stayed unmatched. CDR3 bases: TGCGCCAGCAGCTTGCGGTGGCAGGGGGCTGGGACTAATGAAAAACTGTTTTTT. Translating gives CASSLRWQGAGTNEKLFF.

The V and J genes are TRBV25-1 and TRBJ2-1; 7 bases agree with TRBD2. The CDR3 covers 15 residues. In germline, CDR1 is MGHDK, CDR2 SYGVNS. Trimming cost V 2 bases and J 7 bases; bases outside gene matches: 8. As DNA, the CDR3 is TGTGCCAGCAGTGAAAGGCGGGGGTTATTAAATGAGCAGTTCTTC. This codes for CASSERRGLLNEQFF.

V is TRBV2 and J is TRBJ1-1; 8 bases match TRBD1. Trimming removed 6 bases from V and 0 bases from J; junction bases left unmatched: 9. CDR1 and CDR2 (germline): SNHLY, FYNNEI. The CDR3 runs to 16 residues. The CDR3 protein is CASSPGQGSVNTEAFF. CDR3 DNA sequence: TGTGCCAGCAGCCCTGGACAGGGAAGCGTGAACACTGAAGCTTTCTTT.

This clone was seen a handful of times. The chain couples TRBV2 to TRBJ1-1, with D maybe TRBD1 (6 bases). Trimming cost V 5 bases and J 3 bases, with 16 bases left between them. Germline CDR1 reads SNHLY; CDR2 reads FYNNEI. The CDR3 totals 15 residues. CDR3 protein: CASSSQGTDYTEAFF. In DNA, the CDR3 is TGTGCCAGCAGTTCCCAGGGGACCGATTACACTGAAGCTTTCTTT.

This chain connects TRBV28 to TRBJ2-1; TRBD1 matches at 9 bases. Trimming cost V 4 bases and J 5 bases; bases outside gene matches: 12. The germline gives CDR1 MDHEN, CDR2 SYDVKM. The CDR3 has 17 residues. As DNA, the CDR3 is TGTGCCAGCAGTTCCATCCCGGGACAGGGAAAGGACAATGAGCAGTTCTTC. Protein sequence: CASSSIPGQGKDNEQFF.

V is TRBV7-2 and J is TRBJ1-1; 7 positions match TRBD1. This CDR3 spans 15 amino acids. Per germline, CDR1 SGHTA and CDR2 FQGNSA. Losses at the gene ends were 1 base for V and 10 bases for J; bases not matched to a gene: 12. In DNA form, the CDR3 reads TGTGCCAGCAGCTTAGAGTCATTTAGGGGGCGCATAGCTTTCTTT. This gives the protein CASSLESFRGRIAFF.

This clone was seen a few times. The V gene is TRBV10-3, the J gene TRBJ2-3, with D perhaps matching TRBD1 (6 bases). The CDR3 totals 14 residues. Germline CDR1 ENHRY, CDR2 SYGVKD. Trimming took 6 bases from V and 2 from J, leaving 12 bases between them. CDR3 loop: CAISATGFTDTQYF. As DNA, the CDR3 is TGTGCCATCAGCGCGACAGGATTCACAGATACGCAGTATTTT.

V usage is TRBV6-1 and J usage is TRBJ1-3; D is possibly TRBD1 (5 bases). Germline V CDR1 and CDR2: MNHNS, SASEGT. Between the trimmed V and J ends, which lost 7 bases and 0 bases, there was a span of 13 bases. There are 15 residues in the CDR3. The CDR3 bases are TGTGCCAGCAACGGGGGACGAAACTCTGGAAACACCATATATTTT. It is translated as CASNGGRNSGNTIYF.

This chain uses TRBV27 with TRBJ1-1, with 7 bases aligning to TRBD1. V trimming: 5 bases; J trimming: 2 bases; junction bases outside the gene matches: 8. The CDR3 sequence is 15 residues long. Germline values: CDR1 MNHEY, CDR2 SMNVEV (reference sequence). CDR3 DNA sequence: TGTGCCAGCAGTCCCCGGGACAGAGACAACACTGAAGCTTTCTTT. It encodes CASSPRDRDNTEAFF.

This chain links TRBV2 with TRBJ2-1, with TRBD2 matching 10 bases. The CDR3 spans 13 residues. Germline CDR1 SNHLY, CDR2 FYNNEI. V shed 4 bases and J 10 bases; nucleotides not matched to a gene: 4. CDR3 sequence (DNA): TGTGCCAGCAGTGTGGCTAGCGGGGGAGAGCAGTTCTTC. Its translation: CASSVASGGEQFF. Looking up the rest from reference TRBV2 and TRBJ2-1 gives the full variable domain: EPEVTQTPSHQVTQMGQEVILRCVPISNHLYFYWYRQILGQKVEFLVSFYNNEISEKSEIFDDQFSVERPDGSNFTLKIRSTKLEDSAMYFCASSVASGGEQFFGPGTRLTVL.

This clone has a handful of counts. The chain couples TRBV2 to TRBJ1-6, with 7 bases lining up with TRBD1. J was trimmed by 0 bases and V by 6 bases; bases with no gene match: 2. Germline values: CDR1 SNHLY, CDR2 FYNNEI. This CDR3 has 15 amino acids. For the CDR3, the DNA is TGTGCCAGCAGGCGGGACAGCTCCTATAATTCACCCCTCCACTTT. This codes for CASRRDSSYNSPLHF.

V usage is TRBV6-1 and J usage is TRBJ2-2; D call uncertain. From germline, CDR1 is MNHNS and CDR2 SASEGT. This CDR3 is built from 15 residues. Trimming removed 3 bases at V and 8 bases at J, with 16 bases between. The CDR3 region has the DNA TGTGCCAGCAGTGACCCCGACACGTATGGGGGGGAGCTGTTTTTT. It translates to CASSDPDTYGGELFF.

The genes are TRBV19 and TRBJ1-1; TRBD1 matches at 7 bases. With 4 bases clipped from V and 0 bases from J, the junction kept 5 bases outside the gene matches. Germline CDR1 is LNHDA and CDR2 is SQIVND (reference sequence). This CDR3 is built from 15 residues. This chain's CDR3 is CASSTRQGLNTEAFF. CDR3 coding DNA: TGTGCCAGTAGTACCAGACAGGGTCTGAACACTGAAGCTTTCTTT.

The genes are TRBV7-2 and TRBJ1-4; D ambiguous. With 5 bases removed from V and 0 bases from J, the gap between germline ends came to 13 bases. The length of the CDR3 is 16 residues. Germline-derived CDR1 and CDR2 are SGHTA and FQGNSA. Here the CDR3 DNA reads TGTGCCAGCAGCCCTAGGACTTTGGCAACTAATGAAAAACTGTTTTTT. It encodes CASSPRTLATNEKLFF.

The V gene is TRBV27, the J gene TRBJ2-1; 8 bases align to TRBD1. The V and J ends lost 3 bases and 7 bases, in that order; junction bases with no gene match: 5. The CDR3 is made up of 14 amino acids. CDR1 and CDR2 from the germline V gene are MNHEY and SMNVEV (reference sequence). CDR3 sequence (DNA): TGTGCCAGCAGTTTGCCAGGGGGCAGGAATGAGCAGTTCTTC. Amino acids: CASSLPGGRNEQFF.

This chain uses TRBV7-9 with TRBJ2-4; the D gene is possibly TRBD1 (6 bases). The CDR3 is 16 amino acids. The V end lost 5 bases, the J end lost 0 bases, and 14 bases lay between the germline ends. Germline CDR1 SEHNR, CDR2 FQNEAQ (reference sequence). The CDR3 reads CASSPTTGLAKNIQYF. CDR3 coding DNA: TGTGCCAGCAGCCCTACGACAGGTCTAGCCAAAAACATTCAGTACTTC. Using reference TRBV7-9 and TRBJ2-4 for the parts outside the CDR3, the full variable domain is DTGVSQNPRHKITKRGQNVTFRCDPISEHNRLYWYRQTLGQGPEFLTYFQNEAQLEKSRLLSDRFSAERPKGSFSTLEIQRTEQGDSAMYLCASSPTTGLAKNIQYFGAGTRLSVL.

This chain joins TRBV7-9 and TRBJ2-2, with D perhaps TRBD2 (6 bases). This CDR3 comprises 18 residues. Germline V gives CDR1 SEHNR, CDR2 FQNEAQ (reference sequence). V was pared by 2 bases and J by 0 bases, with 16 bases between. The CDR3 reads CASSLRGGGTANTGELFF. Written as DNA, the CDR3 is TGTGCCAGCAGCTTAAGGGGCGGCGGGACCGCGAACACCGGGGAGCTGTTTTTT.

V gene TRBV4-3 combines with J gene TRBJ1-6; unclear D gene. CDR3 length: 16 amino acids. In germline, CDR1 is LGHNA, CDR2 YSLEER. V was pared by 4 bases and J by 8 bases, with 18 bases between. The CDR3 DNA is TGCGCCAGCAGCCTGGATGGGCAGGCGAATGATTCACCCCTCCACTTT. It is translated as CASSLDGQANDSPLHF.

The chain is built from TRBV6-1 and TRBJ2-7; TRBD1 matches at 10 bases. The trim removed 4 bases at V and 2 bases at J, leaving 2 bases unmatched. This CDR3 is built from 14 residues. From germline, CDR1 is MNHNS and CDR2 SASEGT. Written as DNA, the CDR3 is TGTGCCAGCAGTGTCGGGACAGGGGCCTACGAGCAGTACTTC. This sequence encodes CASSVGTGAYEQYF.